This T cell receptor beta chain was sequenced during a study of T cell repertoires in cytomegalovirus infection. Overall study context: It was the public TCR beta signatures that indicated both CMV infection and matching HLA type.

TCRdb passed the reads through MiXCR, listing each CDR3 protein once. The repertoire includes about 47,000 distinct CDR3 sequences, under 20% of them detected once, and roughly 50% sits in the top ten. The CDR3 contains 14 residues. V lost 1 base, J lost 6 bases, and 10 bases lay in between. CDR1 SEHNR and CDR2 FQNEAQ come from the germline V gene (reference sequence). The sample holds many counts of this clonotype. No antigen is known for it. Material: CD8+ T cells from cultured PBMCs, obtained from culture after CMV antigen stimulation. The chain carries TRBV7-9 and TRBJ1-5; maybe TRBD1 (5 bases). The clonotype comes from a human donor in good health (CMV status not recorded). Some clones in this sample may be carry-over from other donors' samples. The CDR3 DNA reads TGTGCCAGCAGCTTAGGGGGGATTGGTCAGCCCCAGCATTTT. This gives the protein CASSLGGIGQPQHF.